The sequence of this TCR beta chain was determined in a study of naive and memory T cell subsets. Four PCR rounds used nested alpha and beta constant region primers plus the SP2 primer. A single record per CDR3 protein comes from TCRdb applying MiXCR to the 5' RACE reads. The sample comprises about 62,000 distinct CDR3 sequences, approximately 8% of which are singletons, and around 21% rests with the top ten. TCR cDNA received a 3' ligated oligonucleotide that carried a UMI. RNA was extracted from 2 to 2.5 ml of whole blood of healthy adults. This clonotype was observed a few times. Germline-derived CDR1 and CDR2 are MNHEY and SMNVEV (reference sequence). V was shortened by 5 bases and J by 9 bases, with 20 bases between the two germline ends. The CDR3 totals 16 residues.

The genes are TRBV27 and TRBJ1-6; D possibly corresponds to TRBD1 (5 bases). The clonotype comes from a female donor in good health. The CDR3 bases are TGTGCCAGCAGTCCCCTCCCGGGGGGGGGTTTTTCACCCCTCCACTTT. Encoded protein: CASSPLPGGGFSPLHF.